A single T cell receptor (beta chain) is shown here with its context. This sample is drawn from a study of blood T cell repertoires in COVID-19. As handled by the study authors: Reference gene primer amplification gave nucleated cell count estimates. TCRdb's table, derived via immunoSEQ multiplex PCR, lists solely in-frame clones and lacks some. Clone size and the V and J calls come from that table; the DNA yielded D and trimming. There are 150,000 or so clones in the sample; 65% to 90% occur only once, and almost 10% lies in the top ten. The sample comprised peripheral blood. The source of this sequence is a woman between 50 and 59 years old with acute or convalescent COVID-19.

The CDR3 bases are TGTGCCATCAGTGAGGCAGGGGCGTATAACAATGAGCAGTTCTTC. Encoded protein: CAISEAGAYNNEQFF. The chain uses TRBV10-3 and TRBJ2-1, with a tentative D call TRBD1 (6 bases). Germline V CDR1 and CDR2: ENHRY, SYGVKD. V lost 2 bases and J lost 5, with 13 bases in between. The CDR3 is made up of 15 amino acids.